These 9 T cell receptor beta chains were sequenced from one sample in a study of cytomegalovirus exposure and HLA in healthy donors. Researchers ran the PCR with 60 Vbeta and 13 Jbeta primers. Measured with immunoSEQ multiplex PCR; TCRdb has only the in-frame clones, and not every one. There are about 130,000 clones in the sample; 74% occur only once, and 6.6% lies in the top ten. The source material was PBMCs. Receptors were obtained from a man aged 35 to 55 in good health and CMV-seropositive.

This clone showed up just once. This sequence joins TRBV5-1 and TRBJ1-2; no clear D. CDR3 length: 13 amino acids. Germline V gives CDR1 SGHRS, CDR2 YFSETQ. V was clipped by 4 bases and J by 5 bases, with 12 bases between them. DNA for the CDR3: TGCGCCAGCAGCCTGGGCCCGCGGTATGGCTACACCTTC. It translates to CASSLGPRYGYTF.

This chain joins TRBV2 and TRBJ2-7, with 11 nucleotides matching TRBD2. The CDR3 sequence is 15 residues long. The junction had 4 bases not matched to a gene; V was cut back by 6 bases and J by 0 bases. Germline V gene lookup returns CDR1 SNHLY and CDR2 FYNNEI. In DNA form, the CDR3 reads TGTGCCAGCAGCCCTGGGACTAGCGGCTCCTACGAGCAGTACTTC. This codes for CASSPGTSGSYEQYF.

The chain combines TRBV18 with TRBJ2-2, with D perhaps matching TRBD2 (5 bases). Germline-derived CDR1 and CDR2 are KGHSH and LQKENI. V was pared by 2 bases and J by 1 base, with 8 bases between. This CDR3 is built from 15 residues. CDR3 DNA sequence: TGTGCCAGCTCACCATTTGCGGGGAACACCGGGGAGCTGTTTTTT. This translates into CASSPFAGNTGELFF.

The chain couples TRBV21-1 to TRBJ1-1; the DNA was not compared with TRBD1, the D call given in the table. TRBV21-1 is flagged as a pseudogene. The length of the CDR3 is 16 residues. The CDR3 here is CASSKASNRYNTEAFF. In DNA, the CDR3 is TGTGCCAGCAGCAAAGCCTCTAACAGGTACAACACTGAAGCTTTCTTT.

The chain carries TRBV7-2 and TRBJ1-1; 7 bases align to TRBD1. The ends lost 5 bases at V and 7 bases at J; junction bases unmatched: 4. Germline CDR1 SGHTA, CDR2 FQGNSA. This CDR3 is 12 amino acids long. The CDR3 sequence is CASSRTGNEAFF. DNA of the CDR3: TGTGCCAGCAGCCGGACAGGAAATGAAGCTTTCTTT.

The chain links TRBV5-1 to TRBJ1-4; possibly TRBD1 for D (6 bases). Deletions cut 4 bases from V and 0 bases from J, with 10 bases between. The length of the CDR3 is 15 residues. CDR1 SGHRS and CDR2 YFSETQ come from the germline V gene. DNA for the CDR3: TGCGCCAGCAGCCCTACAGGGTCAACTAATGAAAAACTGTTTTTT. Amino acids: CASSPTGSTNEKLFF.

The chain uses TRBV27 and TRBJ1-1; the D gene is possibly TRBD1 (6 bases). The CDR3 is 14 residues long. V lost 6 bases and J 4 bases, leaving 15 bases between the germline ends. Germline CDR1 reads MNHEY; CDR2 reads SMNVEV (reference sequence). The CDR3 bases are TGTGCCAGCAGCTGGGGACACGCGGCCACTGAAGCTTTCTTT. Amino acids: CASSWGHAATEAFF.

This clone was counted only a few times. The gene calls are TRBV2 and TRBJ2-3; 9 nucleotides match TRBD1. Germline trimming cut 4 bases from V and 4 bases from J; bases unmatched to any gene: 6. CDR1 is SNHLY, CDR2 FYNNEI, per germline. CDR3 length: 15 residues. The CDR3 DNA follows: TGTGCCAGCAGTGGCGGGACAGGGCGGGCAGATACGCAGTATTTT. Translating gives CASSGGTGRADTQYF.

The chain joins TRBV10-2 to TRBJ2-2; TRBD1 agrees at 8 bases. The germline CDR1 and CDR2 sequences are WSHSY and SAAADI. The V and J ends lost 4 bases and 4 bases, in that order; junction bases with no gene match: 2. This CDR3 has 14 amino acids. The CDR3 bases are TGCGCCAGCAGTGGAGGGACAGGCACCGGGGAGCTGTTTTTT. Its protein product is CASSGGTGTGELFF.